This record concerns one TCR beta chain sequence. The sample is drawn from a study of shared clonotypes between healthy human individuals. Profiling relied on immunoSEQ multiplex PCR, and the TCRdb table lists in-frame clones only, not all of them. The sample has roughly 2,500,000 clones; over 85% are singletons. V lost 1 base and J 2 bases, leaving 9 bases between the germline ends. This CDR3 has 14 residues. Germline V gives CDR1 SGHRS, CDR2 YFSETQ. Sequencing was done on a sample of naive CD4+ T cells from PBMCs. Subset defined: CD45RA+ positively selected. The V gene is TRBV5-1, the J gene TRBJ2-5; D is unclear. The receptor was derived from a man aged 18 to 29 in good health. Some clones in this sample may be carry-over from other donors' samples. For the CDR3, the DNA is TGCGCCAGCAGCTTGACAGCGTCTCAAGAGACCCAGTACTTC. Protein product: CASSLTASQETQYF.